What follows describes a single TCR beta chain. In its sample, this clonotype was seen a few times. The specificity of this receptor is unknown. No qualities accompany the bases; no much larger clone lies one base away. The data were obtained in a study of T-cell reconstitution after alpha-beta-depleted transplantation in children (dated by TCRdb to 2016 to 2017). Regarding the research as a whole: The study quantitatively tracked T-cell immune reconstitution after TCRalphabeta/CD19-depleted allogeneic hematopoietic cell transplantation in children using TCR repertoire profiling.

Reading from cysteine to phenylalanine, the CDR3 counts 15 amino acids. Only the CDR3 DNA stays, 45 bases, in frame from base 1. Via the germline V gene, CDR1 is ENHRY and CDR2 SYGVKD. V and J are truncated by 10 bases and 3 bases respectively, leaving an intervening sequence of 21 bases. Library prep was done by PCR. These reads were obtained on an Illumina HiSeq 2500. To normalize quantification of the TCRbeta repertoire, the TCR libraries were built with molecular barcoding that relied on unique molecular identifiers. The public reads were run again by TCRdb, first through fastp at Q25 and then through MiXCR, and only productive beta chains were kept. Here each entry gathers all rows of one CDR3 protein and keeps the most common genes and DNA. The sample table holds hundreds of thousands of distinct CDR3 sequences, of which under 12% were seen once. Roughly 4% of the sample goes to the ten largest clones.

The source material was PBMCs from the stem cell graft donor, sampled from the stem cell graft. The origin of this receptor is a human donor who donated a stem cell graft to a child with acute myeloid leukemia. This chain joins TRBV10-3 to TRBJ1-1; TRBD1 might be the D gene, on 5 matching bases. The CDR3 sequence is CATNTGTGWDTEAFF. DNA sequence: TGTGCCACCAACACCGGGACTGGATGGGACACTGAAGCTTTCTTT.